The TCR beta chain described here comes from a study of shared clonotypes between healthy human individuals. Findings of the study overall: It was anticipated that sequencing depth would influence how many clonotypes donors shared.

Trimming at V came to 4 bases and at J to 3 bases, leaving 9 bases not matched to a gene. Looked up from germline, CDR1 is LNHDA and CDR2 is SQIVND (reference sequence). The CDR3 length is 15 residues. The repertoire was sequenced with immunoSEQ multiplex PCR; TCRdb's copy has only in-frame clones and lacks some. The table shows 400,000 to 500,000 clones, with around 78% occurring only once. This clone was seen only a few times. Antigen specificity is unknown. The receptor comes from a woman between 35 and 50 years old in good health. Some clones in this sample may be carry-over from other donors' samples. The chain is built from TRBV19 and TRBJ2-7, with 7 positions matching TRBD1. The sample was PBMCs. Written as DNA, the CDR3 is TGTGCCAGTAGTACCACCCCGACAGGGAACTACGAGCAGTACTTC. Its translation: CASSTTPTGNYEQYF.